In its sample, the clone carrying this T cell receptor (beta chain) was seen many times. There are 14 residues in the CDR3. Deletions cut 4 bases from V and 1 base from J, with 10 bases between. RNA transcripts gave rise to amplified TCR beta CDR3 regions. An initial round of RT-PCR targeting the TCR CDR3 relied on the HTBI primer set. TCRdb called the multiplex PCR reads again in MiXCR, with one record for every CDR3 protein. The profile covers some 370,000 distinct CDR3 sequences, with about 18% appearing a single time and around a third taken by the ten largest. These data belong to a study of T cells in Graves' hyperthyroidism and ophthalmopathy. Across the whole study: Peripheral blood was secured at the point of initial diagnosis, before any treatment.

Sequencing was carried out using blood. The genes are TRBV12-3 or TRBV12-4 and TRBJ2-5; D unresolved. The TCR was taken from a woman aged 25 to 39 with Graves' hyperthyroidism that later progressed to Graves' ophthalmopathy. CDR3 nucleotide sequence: TGTGCCAGCAGTTCACGACCGTTCCAAGAGACCCAGTACTTC. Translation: CASSSRPFQETQYF.